This entry concerns a single T cell receptor (beta chain). Profiled with immunoSEQ multiplex PCR; TCRdb holds only in-frame clones, not every one. The sample consists of over 65,000 clones, roughly 96% of them appearing once. This specimen comes from a study of technical replicates of blood from a few donors. J lost 7 bases, V lost 3 bases, and 8 bases had no gene match. From germline, CDR1 is SNHLY and CDR2 FYNNEI. The CDR3 spans 15 residues. The sequencing input was T cells isolated from PBMCs. The sequence derives from a human donor in good health. V is TRBV2 and J is TRBJ2-2, with 7 bases identical to TRBD1. Here the CDR3 reads CASSDGTVGGGELFF. The CDR3 DNA is TGTGCCAGCAGTGACGGGACAGTGGGTGGCGGGGAGCTGTTTTTT.